In this sample, the clone carrying this T cell receptor (beta chain) turned up once. Its antigen is not known. The data stem from a study of T cell responses to AZD1222 COVID-19 vaccine. Overall study results and limits: Clonal diversity may have been underestimated in mostly white British donors. The study sampled repertoires only after the peak T cell response. Epitopes outside B.1.351 and B.1.1.7 mutated regions reportedly drew nearly half of spike TCRs.

Germline V gene data show CDR1 as SGHTA and CDR2 as FQGTGA. The CDR3 totals 13 residues. With 3 bases removed from V and 0 bases from J, the gap between germline ends came to 6 bases. The method was immunoSEQ multiplex PCR; TCRdb's version includes in-frame clones alone and lacks a portion of them. The table lists 120,000 to 150,000 clones, roughly 88% of them singletons. The gene calls are TRBV7-3 and TRBJ2-7; D gene uncertain. This TCR derives from an adult in good health. This specimen was peripheral blood, taken on day 0 of MenACWY control vaccination. This chain's CDR3 is CASSFDGSYEQYF. The CDR3 DNA reads as TGTGCCAGCAGCTTTGACGGCTCCTACGAGCAGTACTTC. Based on the CDR3 plus reference TRBV7-3 and TRBJ2-7, the full variable domain is GAGVSQTPSNKVTEKGKYVELRCDPISGHTALYWYRQSLGQGPEFLIYFQGTGAADDSGLPNDRFFAVRPEGSVSTLKIQRTERGDSAVYLCASSFDGSYEQYFGPGTRLTVT.